This T cell receptor (beta chain) was recovered during a study of cytomegalovirus exposure and HLA in healthy donors. In the study overall: When 398 donors were genotyped, approximately 80% of them were found to fall in the Caucasian-associated ancestry cluster.

The V and J ends lost 1 base and 6 bases, in that order; junction bases with no gene match: 8. In germline, CDR1 is ENHRY, CDR2 SYGVKD. The CDR3 is 15 amino acids. PCR amplification relied on 60 Vbeta primers (plus 13 Jbeta primers). TCRdb's table, derived via immunoSEQ multiplex PCR, lists solely in-frame clones and lacks some. The table lists about 190,000 clones, about 82% of them singletons. Donors consisted of healthy bone marrow donors. The sample was PBMCs. The J gene is TRBJ2-5, the V gene TRBV10-3; 7 nucleotides agree with TRBD2. The origin of this receptor is a male donor in good health and CMV-seronegative. CDR3 sequence: CAISEYVWGGKTQYF. The CDR3, as DNA: TGTGCCATCAGTGAGTATGTGTGGGGGGGAAAGACCCAGTACTTC.